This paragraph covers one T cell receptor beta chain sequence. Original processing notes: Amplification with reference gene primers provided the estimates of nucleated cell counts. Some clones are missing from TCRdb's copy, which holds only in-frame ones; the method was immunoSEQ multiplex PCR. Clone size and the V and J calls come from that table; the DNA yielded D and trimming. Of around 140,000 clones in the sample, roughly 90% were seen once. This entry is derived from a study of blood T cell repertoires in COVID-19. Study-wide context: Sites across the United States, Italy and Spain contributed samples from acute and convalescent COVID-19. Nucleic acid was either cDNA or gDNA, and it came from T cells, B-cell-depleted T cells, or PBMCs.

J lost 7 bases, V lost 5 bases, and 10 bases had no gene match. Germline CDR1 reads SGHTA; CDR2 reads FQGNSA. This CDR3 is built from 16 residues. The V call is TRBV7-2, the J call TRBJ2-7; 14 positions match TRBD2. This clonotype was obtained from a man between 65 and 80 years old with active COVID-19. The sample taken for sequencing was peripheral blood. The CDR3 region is CASSVPGLAGVQEQYF. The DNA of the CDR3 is TGTGCCAGCAGCGTGCCGGGACTAGCGGGAGTCCAAGAGCAGTACTTC.